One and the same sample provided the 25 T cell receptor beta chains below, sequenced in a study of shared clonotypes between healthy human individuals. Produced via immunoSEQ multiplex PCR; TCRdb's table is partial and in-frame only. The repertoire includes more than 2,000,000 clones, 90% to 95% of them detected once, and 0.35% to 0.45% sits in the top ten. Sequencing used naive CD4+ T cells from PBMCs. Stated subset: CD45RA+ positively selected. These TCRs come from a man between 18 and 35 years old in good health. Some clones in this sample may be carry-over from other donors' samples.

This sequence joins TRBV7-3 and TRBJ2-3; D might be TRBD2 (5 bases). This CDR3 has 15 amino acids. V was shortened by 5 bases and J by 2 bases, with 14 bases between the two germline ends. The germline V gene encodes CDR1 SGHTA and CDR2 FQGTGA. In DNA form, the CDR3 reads TGTGCCAGCAGCCTCGGGGTCCAGAACACAGATACGCAGTATTTT. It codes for CASSLGVQNTDTQYF.

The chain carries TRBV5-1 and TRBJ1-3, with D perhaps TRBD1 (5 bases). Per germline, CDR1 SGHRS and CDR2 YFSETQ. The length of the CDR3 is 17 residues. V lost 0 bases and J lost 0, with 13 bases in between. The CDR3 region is CASSLAGRGLSGNTIYF. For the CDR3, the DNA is TGCGCCAGCAGCTTGGCTGGGAGGGGCCTCTCTGGAAACACCATATATTTT.

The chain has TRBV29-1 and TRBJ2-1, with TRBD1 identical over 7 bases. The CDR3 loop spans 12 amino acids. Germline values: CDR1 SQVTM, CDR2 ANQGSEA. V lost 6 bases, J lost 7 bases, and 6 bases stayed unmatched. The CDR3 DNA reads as TGCAGCGTGGCAGGGGGTGGAAATGAGCAGTTCTTC. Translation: CSVAGGGNEQFF.

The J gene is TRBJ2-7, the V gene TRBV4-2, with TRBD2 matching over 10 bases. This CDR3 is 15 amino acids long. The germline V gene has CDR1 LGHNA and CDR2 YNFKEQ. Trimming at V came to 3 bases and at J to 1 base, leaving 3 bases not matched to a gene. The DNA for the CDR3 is TGTGCCAGCAGCCAGGGGACTAGCGTTTCCTACGAGCAGTACTTC. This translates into CASSQGTSVSYEQYF.

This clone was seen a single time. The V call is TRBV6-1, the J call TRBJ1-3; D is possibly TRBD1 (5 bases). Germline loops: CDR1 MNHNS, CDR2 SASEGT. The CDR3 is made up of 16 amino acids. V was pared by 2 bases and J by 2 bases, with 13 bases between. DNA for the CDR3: TGTGCCAGCAGTGAAAGGGTGTCAGGGCCTGGAAACACCATATATTTT. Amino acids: CASSERVSGPGNTIYF.

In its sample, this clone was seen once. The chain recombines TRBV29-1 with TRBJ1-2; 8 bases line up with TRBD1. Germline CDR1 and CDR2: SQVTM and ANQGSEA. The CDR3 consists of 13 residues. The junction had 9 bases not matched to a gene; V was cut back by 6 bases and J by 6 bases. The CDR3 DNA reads TGCAGCGTAGAACCGGGACAGGCCGATGGCTACACCTTC. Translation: CSVEPGQADGYTF.

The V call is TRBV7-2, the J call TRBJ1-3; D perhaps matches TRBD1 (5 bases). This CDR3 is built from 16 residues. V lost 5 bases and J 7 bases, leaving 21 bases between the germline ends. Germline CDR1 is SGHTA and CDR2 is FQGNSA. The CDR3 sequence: CASSTDRGRRGNTIYF. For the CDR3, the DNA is TGTGCCAGCAGCACCGACCGGGGCCGGCGGGGTAACACCATATATTTT.

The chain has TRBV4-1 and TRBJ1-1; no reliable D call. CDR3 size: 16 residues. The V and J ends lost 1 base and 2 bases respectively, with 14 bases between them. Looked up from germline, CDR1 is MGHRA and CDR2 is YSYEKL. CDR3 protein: CASSQAEIGINTEAFF. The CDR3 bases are TGCGCCAGCAGCCAAGCGGAAATCGGGATAAACACTGAAGCTTTCTTT.

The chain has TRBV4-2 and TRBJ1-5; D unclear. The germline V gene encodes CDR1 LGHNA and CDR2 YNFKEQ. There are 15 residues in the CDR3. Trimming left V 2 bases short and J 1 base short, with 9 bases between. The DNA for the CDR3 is TGTGCCAGCAGCCAACGTTTGGGCAGCAATCAGCCCCAGCATTTT. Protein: CASSQRLGSNQPQHF.

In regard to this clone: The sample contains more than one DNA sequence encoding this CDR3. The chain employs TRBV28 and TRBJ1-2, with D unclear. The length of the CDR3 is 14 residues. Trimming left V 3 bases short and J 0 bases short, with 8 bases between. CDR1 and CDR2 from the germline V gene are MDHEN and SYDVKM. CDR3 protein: CASSFPRANYGYTF. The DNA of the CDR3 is TGTGCCAGCAGTTTCCCTCGAGCTAACTATGGCTACACCTTC.

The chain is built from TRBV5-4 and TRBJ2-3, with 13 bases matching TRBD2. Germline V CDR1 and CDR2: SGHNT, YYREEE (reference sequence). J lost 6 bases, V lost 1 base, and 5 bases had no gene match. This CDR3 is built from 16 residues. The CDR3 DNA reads TGTGCCAGCAGCTTGTCCGGACTAGCGGGAGAGGATACGCAGTATTTT. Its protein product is CASSLSGLAGEDTQYF.

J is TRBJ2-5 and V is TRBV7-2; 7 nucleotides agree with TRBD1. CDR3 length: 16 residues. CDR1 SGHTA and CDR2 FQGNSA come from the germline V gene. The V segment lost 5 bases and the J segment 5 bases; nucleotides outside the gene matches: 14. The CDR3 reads CASSQNRGVIGETQYF. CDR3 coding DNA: TGTGCCAGCAGCCAGAACAGGGGAGTTATCGGGGAGACCCAGTACTTC.

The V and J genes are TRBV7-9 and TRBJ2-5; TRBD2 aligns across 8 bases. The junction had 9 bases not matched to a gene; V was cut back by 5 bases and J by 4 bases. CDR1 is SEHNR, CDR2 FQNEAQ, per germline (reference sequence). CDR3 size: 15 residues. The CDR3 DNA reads TGTGCCAGCAGCCTCAGCGGGAGCAGGGGAGAGACCCAGTACTTC. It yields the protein CASSLSGSRGETQYF.

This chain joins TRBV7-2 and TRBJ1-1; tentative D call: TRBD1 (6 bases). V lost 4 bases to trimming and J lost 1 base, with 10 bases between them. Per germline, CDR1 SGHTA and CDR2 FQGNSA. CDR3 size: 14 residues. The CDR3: CASSSQGPNTEAFF. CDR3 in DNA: TGTGCCAGCAGCTCACAGGGTCCGAACACTGAAGCTTTCTTT.

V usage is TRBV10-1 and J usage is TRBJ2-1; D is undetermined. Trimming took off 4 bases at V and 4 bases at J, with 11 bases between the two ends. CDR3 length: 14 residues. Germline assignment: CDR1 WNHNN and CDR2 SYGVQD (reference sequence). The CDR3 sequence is CASSAGLIYNEQFF. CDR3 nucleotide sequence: TGCGCCAGCAGTGCTGGGTTGATTTACAATGAGCAGTTCTTC.

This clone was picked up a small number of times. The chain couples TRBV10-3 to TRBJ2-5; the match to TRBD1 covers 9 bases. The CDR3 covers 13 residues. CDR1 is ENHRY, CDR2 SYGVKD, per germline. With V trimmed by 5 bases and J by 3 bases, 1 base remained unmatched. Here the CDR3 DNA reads TGTGCCATCAGTAGACAGGGGGAAGAGACCCAGTACTTC. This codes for CAISRQGEETQYF.

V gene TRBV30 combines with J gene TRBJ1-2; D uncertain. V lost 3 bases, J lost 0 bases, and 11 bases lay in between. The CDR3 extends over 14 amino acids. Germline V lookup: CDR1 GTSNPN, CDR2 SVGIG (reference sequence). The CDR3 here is CAWRTAASNYGYTF. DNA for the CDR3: TGTGCCTGGAGGACGGCAGCTTCTAACTATGGCTACACCTTC.

CDR3 region: CASSPGGASNEKLFF. The DNA for the CDR3 is TGTGCCAGCAGCCCAGGGGGGGCTTCTAATGAAAAACTGTTTTTT. This rearrangement joins TRBV28 to TRBJ1-4, with TRBD1 matching 7 bases. CDR3 length: 15 amino acids. In germline, CDR1 is MDHEN, CDR2 SYDVKM. Losses at the gene ends were 6 bases for V and 3 bases for J; bases not matched to a gene: 7. The whole variable domain, remainder taken from reference TRBV28 and TRBJ1-4, is DVKVTQSSRYLVKRTGEKVFLECVQDMDHENMFWYRQDPGLGLRLIYFSYDVKMKEKGDIPEGYSVSREKKERFSLILESASTNQTSMYLCASSPGGASNEKLFFGSGTQLSVL.

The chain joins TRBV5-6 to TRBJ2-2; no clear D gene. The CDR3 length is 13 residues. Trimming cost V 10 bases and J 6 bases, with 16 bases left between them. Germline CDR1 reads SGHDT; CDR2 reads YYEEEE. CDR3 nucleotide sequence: TGTGCCCATCAGTGGGTTTCGGCCGGGGAGCTGTTTTTT. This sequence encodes CAHQWVSAGELFF.

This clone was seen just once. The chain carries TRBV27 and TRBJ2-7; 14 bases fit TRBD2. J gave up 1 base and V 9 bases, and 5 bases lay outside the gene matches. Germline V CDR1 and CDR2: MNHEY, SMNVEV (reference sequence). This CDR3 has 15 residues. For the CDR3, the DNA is TGTGCCAGTGCGACTAGCGGGAGGGATTCCTACGAGCAGTACTTC. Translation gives CASATSGRDSYEQYF.

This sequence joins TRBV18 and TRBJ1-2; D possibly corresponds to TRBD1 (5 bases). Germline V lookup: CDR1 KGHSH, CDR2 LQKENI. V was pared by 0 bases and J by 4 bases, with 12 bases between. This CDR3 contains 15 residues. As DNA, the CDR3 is TGTGCCAGCTCACCACCGGAGACCCAGGGCTATGGCTACACCTTC. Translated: CASSPPETQGYGYTF. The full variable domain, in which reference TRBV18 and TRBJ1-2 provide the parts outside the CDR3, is NAGVMQNPRHLVRRRGQEARLRCSPMKGHSHVYWYRQLPEEGLKFMVYLQKENIIDESGMPKERFSAEFPKEGPSILRIQQVVRGDSAAYFCASSPPETQGYGYTFGSGTRLTVV.

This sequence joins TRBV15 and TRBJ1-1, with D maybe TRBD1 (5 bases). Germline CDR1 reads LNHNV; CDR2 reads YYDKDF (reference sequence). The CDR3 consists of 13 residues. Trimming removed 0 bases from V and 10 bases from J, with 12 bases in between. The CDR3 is CATSRDSVTGAFF. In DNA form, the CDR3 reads TGTGCCACCAGCAGAGATTCGGTAACAGGAGCTTTCTTT. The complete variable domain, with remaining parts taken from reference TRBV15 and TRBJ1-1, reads DAMVIQNPRYQVTQFGKPVTLSCSQTLNHNVMYWYQQKSSQAPKLLFHYYDKDFNNEADTPDNFQSRRPNTSFCFLDIRSPGLGDTAMYLCATSRDSVTGAFFGQGTRLTVV.

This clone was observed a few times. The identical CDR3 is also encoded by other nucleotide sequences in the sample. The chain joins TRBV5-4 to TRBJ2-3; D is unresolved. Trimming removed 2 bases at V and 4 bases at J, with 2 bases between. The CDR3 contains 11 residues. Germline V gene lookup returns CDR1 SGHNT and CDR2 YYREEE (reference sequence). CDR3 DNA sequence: TGTGCCAGCAGCTTAGCAGATACGCAGTATTTT. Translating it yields CASSLADTQYF.

The CDR3: CASSLGVGQPQHF. The CDR3 DNA sequence: TGTGCCAGCAGCCTGGGGGTAGGCCAGCCCCAGCATTTT. The V call is TRBV14, the J call TRBJ1-5; tentatively, D is TRBD1 (5 bases). V shed 4 bases and J shed 7 bases, with 11 bases lying between them. The CDR3 length is 13 residues. Germline assignment: CDR1 SGHDN and CDR2 FVKESK.

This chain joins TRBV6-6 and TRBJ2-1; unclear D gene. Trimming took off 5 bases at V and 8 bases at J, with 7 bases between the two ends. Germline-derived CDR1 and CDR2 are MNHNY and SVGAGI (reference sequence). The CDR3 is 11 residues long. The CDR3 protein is CASSVFDEQFF. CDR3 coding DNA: TGTGCCAGCAGTGTTTTTGATGAGCAGTTCTTC.